The 14 T cell receptor beta chains given below trace back to one sample, sequenced in a study of T cells in Graves' hyperthyroidism and ophthalmopathy. Amplification targeted TCR beta CDR3 regions from RNA transcripts. During a first-round RT-PCR of the TCR CDR3, the HTBI primer set was used. TCRdb reanalysed the multiplex PCR reads using MiXCR and keeps one entry per CDR3 protein. The sample includes a few hundred thousand distinct CDR3 sequences, roughly 46% seen only once; the top ten take 8% to 8.5%. Material: peripheral blood or thyroid tissue (not recorded which). These TCRs come from a woman in her late teens or twenties with Graves' hyperthyroidism.

The chain is built from TRBV12-5 and TRBJ2-6; no clear D gene. Between the trimmed V and J ends, which lost 4 bases and 0 bases, there was a span of 4 bases. CDR1 is LGHNT and CDR2 is FRNRAP in the germline V gene. CDR3 size: 14 residues. This chain's CDR3 is CASGSYSGANVLTF. The CDR3, as DNA: TGTGCTAGTGGTTCGTACTCTGGGGCCAACGTCCTGACTTTC.

This clonotype was recorded at least ten times. V usage is TRBV20-1 and J usage is TRBJ1-2; the D gene is possibly TRBD1 (5 bases). Per germline, CDR1 DFQATT and CDR2 SNEGSKA (reference sequence). The CDR3 is 15 residues long. The ends were cut back, 6 bases at V and 4 bases at J, with 21 bases in the middle. The CDR3 region has the DNA TGCAGTGCCGCAACCGACCGGGACTTGAGCTATGGCTACACCTTC. This gives the protein CSAATDRDLSYGYTF.

In the case of this clonotype: A much more abundant neighbour one base away suggests this may be a read error. The V call is TRBV2, the J call TRBJ1-2; D ambiguous. The length of the CDR3 is 10 residues. CDR1 and CDR2 from the germline V gene are SNHLY and FYNNEI. V lost 6 bases and J 7 bases, leaving 6 bases between the germline ends. CDR3 coding DNA: TGTGCCAGCAGGGAGATTGGCTACACCTTC. Protein: CASREIGYTF. The full variable domain, with the rest looked up from reference TRBV2 and TRBJ1-2, is EPEVTQTPSHQVTQMGQEVILRCVPISNHLYFYWYRQILGQKVEFLVSFYNNEISEKSEIFDDQFSVERPDGSNFTLKIRSTKLEDSAMYFCASREIGYTFGSGTRLTVV.

This clonotype was counted only a few times. This chain joins TRBV2 and TRBJ2-2; D gene unclear. V was cut by 6 bases and J by 3 bases, with 8 bases left in between. This CDR3 has 13 residues. Germline-derived CDR1 and CDR2 are SNHLY and FYNNEI. This CDR3 reads CASSLRYTGELFF. The CDR3 DNA follows: TGTGCCAGCAGCTTAAGGTACACCGGGGAGCTGTTTTTT.

This clonotype was picked up a small number of times. V gene TRBV5-1 combines with J gene TRBJ2-6, with D tentatively TRBD2 (5 bases). Trimming cost V 0 bases and J 0 bases, with 7 bases left between them. CDR1 is SGHRS, CDR2 YFSETQ, per germline. This CDR3 region has 16 residues. The CDR3 region is CASSLVGSSGANVLTF. In DNA, the CDR3 is TGCGCCAGCAGCTTGGTAGGGAGCTCTGGGGCCAACGTCCTGACTTTC.

This clonotype was seen only a few times. The J gene is TRBJ2-7, the V gene TRBV7-4, with 8 bases aligning to TRBD1. Looked up from germline, CDR1 is SGHVT and CDR2 is SQSDAQ. The CDR3 consists of 16 residues. J lost 3 bases, V lost 6 bases, and 13 bases had no gene match. The DNA of the CDR3 is TGTGCCAGCAGTTCTGGACAGGGAACCACCGGCTACGAGCAGTACTTC. Amino acid sequence: CASSSGQGTTGYEQYF.

Comments on this clonotype: The junction shows a germline mismatch at one end, possibly a read error. The chain is built from TRBV10-3 and TRBJ1-1; D call uncertain. The CDR3 is made up of 14 amino acids. The germline CDR1 and CDR2 sequences are ENHRY and SYGVKD. The CDR3 DNA reads TGTGCCAGCAGTAGTAAGGGTACGAACACTGAAGCTTTCTTT. As protein: CASSSKGTNTEAFF.

This chain connects TRBV24-1 to TRBJ2-6; 7 nucleotides align to TRBD1. This CDR3 contains 18 residues. With V trimmed by 7 bases and J by 0 bases, 11 bases remained unmatched. Germline CDR1 reads KGHDR; CDR2 reads SFDVKD. The CDR3 spells CATSRDQGDSSGANVLTF. CDR3 in DNA: TGTGCCACCAGCAGAGATCAGGGGGATAGCTCTGGGGCCAACGTCCTGACTTTC.

As regards this clonotype: This sequence may be a read error, since a much larger clone differs from it by one base. The chain couples TRBV7-9 to TRBJ1-1; D is ambiguous. This CDR3 spans 13 amino acids. Per germline, CDR1 SEHNR and CDR2 FQNEAQ (reference sequence). V dropped 5 bases and J dropped 1 base, with 8 bases sitting between them. The CDR3 is CASSITTNTEAFF. As DNA, the CDR3 is TGTGCCAGCAGCATAACCACGAACACTGAAGCTTTCTTT.

The chain combines TRBV7-8 with TRBJ1-2; TRBD1 aligns across 10 bases. The CDR3 spans 16 residues. V trimming: 4 bases; J trimming: 3 bases; junction bases outside the gene matches: 8. Germline V lookup: CDR1 SGHVS, CDR2 FQNEAQ. In nucleotides, the CDR3 is TGTGCCAGCAGCTCTCCGGGGACAGGGGACCACTATGGCTACACCTTC. Translating gives CASSSPGTGDHYGYTF.

This clonotype came up many times. CDR3 residues: CASSAGQHEKLFF. The CDR3 DNA is TGTGCCAGCAGTGCAGGACAACATGAAAAACTGTTTTTT. The chain recombines TRBV2 with TRBJ1-4, with a weak D call TRBD1 (5 bases). Trimming stripped 4 bases from V and 6 bases from J, with 9 bases between. Germline V gene sequence: CDR1 SNHLY, CDR2 FYNNEI. The CDR3 totals 13 residues.

Concerning this clonotype itself: A much larger clone differs from this one at a single base, so this may be a read error. It is likely a read error, because the conserved phenylalanine at the end of the CDR3 is missing. This chain links TRBV15 with TRBJ2-7, with 7 bases identical to TRBD1. The germline V gene has CDR1 LNHNV and CDR2 YYDKDF (reference sequence). The trim removed 4 bases at V and 1 base at J, leaving 4 bases unmatched. The CDR3 totals 14 residues. The CDR3, as DNA: TGTGCCACCAGCACATGGGGACAGTCCTACGAGCAGTACCTC. Amino acids: CATSTWGQSYEQYL.

This clonotype was observed at least ten times. This chain links TRBV7-9 with TRBJ2-5; 7 bases map to TRBD2. V dropped 8 bases and J dropped 5; count of bases not matched to a gene: 11. The CDR3 consists of 14 residues. Per germline, CDR1 SEHNR and CDR2 FQNEAQ (reference sequence). The CDR3 DNA is TGTGCCAGCCGATCTGGCGGGAGAATGGAGACCCAGTACTTC. Protein: CASRSGGRMETQYF. The complete variable domain, with remaining parts taken from reference TRBV7-9 and TRBJ2-5, reads DTGVSQNPRHKITKRGQNVTFRCDPISEHNRLYWYRQTLGQGPEFLTYFQNEAQLEKSRLLSDRFSAERPKGSFSTLEIQRTEQGDSAMYLCASRSGGRMETQYFGPGTRLLVL.

This clonotype was observed a handful of times. The gene calls are TRBV24-1 and TRBJ2-5; tentatively, D is TRBD2 (6 bases). V was clipped by 2 bases and J by 2 bases, with 14 bases between them. Germline lookup yields CDR1 KGHDR and CDR2 SFDVKD. This CDR3 contains 16 residues. The CDR3 sequence is CATSDSVGDSQETQYF. In nucleotides, the CDR3 is TGTGCCACCAGTGATTCGGTGGGGGACTCACAAGAGACCCAGTACTTC.